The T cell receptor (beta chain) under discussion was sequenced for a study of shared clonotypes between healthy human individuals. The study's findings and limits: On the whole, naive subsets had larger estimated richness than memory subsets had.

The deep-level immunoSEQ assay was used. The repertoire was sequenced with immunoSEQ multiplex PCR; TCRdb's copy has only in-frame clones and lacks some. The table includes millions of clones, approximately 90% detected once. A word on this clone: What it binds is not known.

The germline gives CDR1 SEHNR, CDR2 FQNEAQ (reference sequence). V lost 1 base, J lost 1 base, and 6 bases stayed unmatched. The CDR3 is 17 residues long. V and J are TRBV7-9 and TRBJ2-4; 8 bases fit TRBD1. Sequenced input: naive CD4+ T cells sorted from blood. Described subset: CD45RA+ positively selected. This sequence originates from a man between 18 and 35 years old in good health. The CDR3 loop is CASSLVETGDAKNIQYF. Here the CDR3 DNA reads TGTGCCAGCAGCTTAGTGGAGACAGGGGACGCCAAAAACATTCAGTACTTC.